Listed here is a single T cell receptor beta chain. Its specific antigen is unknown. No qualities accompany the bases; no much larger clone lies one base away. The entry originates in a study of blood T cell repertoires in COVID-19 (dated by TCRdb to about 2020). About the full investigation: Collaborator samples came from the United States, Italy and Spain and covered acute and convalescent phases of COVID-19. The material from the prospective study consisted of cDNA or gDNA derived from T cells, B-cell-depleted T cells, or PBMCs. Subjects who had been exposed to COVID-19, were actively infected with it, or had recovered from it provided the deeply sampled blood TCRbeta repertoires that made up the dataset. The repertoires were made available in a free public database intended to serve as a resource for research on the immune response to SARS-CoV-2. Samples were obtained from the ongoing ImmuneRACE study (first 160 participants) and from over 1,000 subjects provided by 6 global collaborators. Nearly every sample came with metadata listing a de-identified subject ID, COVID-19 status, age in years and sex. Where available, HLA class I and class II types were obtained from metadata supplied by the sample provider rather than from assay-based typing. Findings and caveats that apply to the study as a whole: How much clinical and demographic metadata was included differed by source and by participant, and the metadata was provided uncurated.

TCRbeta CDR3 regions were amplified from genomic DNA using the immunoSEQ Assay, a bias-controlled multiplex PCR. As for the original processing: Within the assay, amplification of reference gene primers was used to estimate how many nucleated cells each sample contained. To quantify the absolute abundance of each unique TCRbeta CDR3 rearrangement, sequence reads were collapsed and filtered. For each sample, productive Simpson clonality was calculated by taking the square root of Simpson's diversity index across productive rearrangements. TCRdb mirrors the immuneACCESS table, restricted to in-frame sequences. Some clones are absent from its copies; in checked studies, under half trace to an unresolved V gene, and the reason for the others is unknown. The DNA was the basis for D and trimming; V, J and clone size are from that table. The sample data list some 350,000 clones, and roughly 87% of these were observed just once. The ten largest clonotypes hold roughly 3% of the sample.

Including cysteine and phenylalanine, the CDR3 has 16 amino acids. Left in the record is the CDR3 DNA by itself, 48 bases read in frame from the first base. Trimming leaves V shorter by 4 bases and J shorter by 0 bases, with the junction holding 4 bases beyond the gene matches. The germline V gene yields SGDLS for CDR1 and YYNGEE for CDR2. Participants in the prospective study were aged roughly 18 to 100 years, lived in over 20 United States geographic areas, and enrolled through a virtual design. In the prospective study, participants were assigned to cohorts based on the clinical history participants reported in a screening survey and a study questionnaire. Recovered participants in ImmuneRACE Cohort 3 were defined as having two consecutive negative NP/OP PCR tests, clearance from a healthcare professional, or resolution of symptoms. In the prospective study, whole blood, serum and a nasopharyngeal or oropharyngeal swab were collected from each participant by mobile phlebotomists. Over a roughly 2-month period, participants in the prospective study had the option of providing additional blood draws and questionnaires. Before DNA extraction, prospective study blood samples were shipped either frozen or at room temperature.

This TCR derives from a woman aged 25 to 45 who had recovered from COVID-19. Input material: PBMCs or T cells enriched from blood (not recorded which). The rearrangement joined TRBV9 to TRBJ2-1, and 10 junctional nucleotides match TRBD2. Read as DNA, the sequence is TGTGCCAGCAGCTCTAGCGGGAGCATCTCCTACAATGAGCAGTTCTTC. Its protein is CASSSSGSISYNEQFF.